These 5 T cell receptor beta chains originate from one sample sequenced in a study of metastatic and nonmetastatic thyroid tumors. No treatment of any kind had been given to any patient before thyroid surgery. TCRdb reanalyzed the PCR reads with MiXCR. The sample contains about 30,000 clones, approximately 40% of which appear only once. Material for sequencing was tumor tissue. The receptors derive from a female donor with papillary thyroid cancer or a benign thyroid nodule (not recorded which). Some clones in this sample may be carry-over from other donors' samples.

This clone occurred a few times. The J gene is TRBJ1-1, the V gene TRBV6-1; TRBD1 aligns across 11 bases. CDR1 is MNHNS and CDR2 is SASEGT in the germline V gene. The CDR3 totals 16 residues. Trimming took 7 bases from V and 5 from J; bases not matched to a gene: 12. DNA for the CDR3: TGTGCCAGCAACCCCACTACCGGGACAGGGGGGACTGAAGCTTTCTTT. It specifies CASNPTTGTGGTEAFF.

The rearrangement joins TRBV28 to TRBJ2-1, with 8 bases aligning to TRBD2. The junction had 12 bases not matched to a gene; V was cut back by 6 bases and J by 2 bases. CDR1 is MDHEN, CDR2 SYDVKM, per germline. The CDR3 consists of 17 residues. The CDR3 DNA reads TGTGCCAGCAGGACTAGCGACTTTACTCGGCCCTACAATGAGCAGTTCTTC. This codes for CASRTSDFTRPYNEQFF.

V gene TRBV20-1 combines with J gene TRBJ2-7; TRBD1 matches at 9 bases. Unmatched junction bases numbered 6, after V lost 1 base and J lost 5 bases. The CDR3 is made up of 14 amino acids. Germline V lookup: CDR1 DFQATT, CDR2 SNEGSKA (reference sequence). In nucleotides, the CDR3 is TGCAGTGCTAGAGTCCCGGGACAGGGAAACGAGCAGTACTTC. It codes for CSARVPGQGNEQYF.

This clone has just a few counts. This CDR3 is CATGQVLGEQYF. DNA of the CDR3: TGTGCCACCGGACAGGTGTTGGGCGAGCAGTACTTC. V is TRBV6-1 and J is TRBJ2-7; 7 bases fit TRBD1. V shed 10 bases, J shed 6 bases, and the junction held 9 bases outside the gene matches. Germline lookup yields CDR1 MNHNS and CDR2 SASEGT. The CDR3 is made up of 12 amino acids.

This clone was picked up a small number of times. The V and J genes are TRBV7-9 and TRBJ1-2, with 7 positions matching TRBD1. The CDR3 totals 14 residues. The trim removed 1 base at V and 4 bases at J, leaving 3 bases unmatched. Germline CDR1 and CDR2: SEHNR and FQNEAQ (reference sequence). The CDR3, as DNA: TGTGCCAGCAGCTTAGGACAGGGTACCTATGGCTACACCTTC. Encoded protein: CASSLGQGTYGYTF.